Presented here are 28 T cell receptor beta chains from one specimen sequenced in a study of blood T cell repertoires in COVID-19. Method: immunoSEQ multiplex PCR; TCRdb's copy keeps in-frame clones and lacks some. This sample has roughly 120,000 clones, with approximately 91% found just once. The sample was peripheral blood. Receptor source: a woman aged 70 to 79 who had recovered from COVID-19.

As DNA, the CDR3 is TGTGCCAGCAGCTCCCAGGCAGGGGCAGGGGCCAACGTCCTGACTTTC. Protein product: CASSSQAGAGANVLTF. The chain couples TRBV9 to TRBJ2-6; tentatively, D is TRBD1 (6 bases). CDR3 length: 16 residues. V was shortened by 4 bases and J by 4 bases, with 15 bases between the two germline ends. Germline assignment: CDR1 SGDLS and CDR2 YYNGEE.

The chain has TRBV18 and TRBJ1-2; D is possibly TRBD1 (5 bases). The V end lost 0 bases, the J end lost 8 bases, and 16 bases lay between the germline ends. The CDR3 is 15 amino acids. Germline V gives CDR1 KGHSH, CDR2 LQKENI. The CDR3 is CASSPPGLAVEGYTF. The CDR3 region has the DNA TGTGCCAGCTCACCACCGGGACTGGCTGTAGAGGGCTACACCTTC.

The chain joins TRBV29-1 to TRBJ2-7; 11 positions agree with TRBD1. The CDR3 is 13 residues long. V lost 6 bases to trimming and J lost 3 bases; unmatched junction nucleotides: 4. CDR1 is SQVTM and CDR2 is ANQGSEA in the germline V gene. The CDR3 DNA reads as TGCAGCGTATCGGGACAGGGGGACTACGAGCAGTACTTC. Its protein is CSVSGQGDYEQYF.

The chain links TRBV7-8 to TRBJ2-7, with 7 bases fitting TRBD1. Trimming cost V 6 bases and J 6 bases; bases outside gene matches: 8. Germline CDR1 SGHVS, CDR2 FQNEAQ. The CDR3 contains 13 residues. The CDR3 coding sequence is TGTGCCAGCAGACTTGACAGGGACGGCGAGCAGTACTTC. Protein sequence: CASRLDRDGEQYF.

This chain links TRBV9 with TRBJ2-1, with TRBD1 as a possible D gene (5 bases). CDR1 SGDLS and CDR2 YYNGEE come from the germline V gene. Trimming stripped 5 bases from V and 0 bases from J, with 12 bases between. The CDR3 loop spans 15 amino acids. Written as DNA, the CDR3 is TGTGCCAGCAGTCAGGGTCTAAGCTCCTACAATGAGCAGTTCTTC. Residues: CASSQGLSSYNEQFF.

V is TRBV7-2 and J is TRBJ1-1; possibly TRBD1 for D (5 bases). The CDR3 covers 14 residues. Per germline, CDR1 SGHTA and CDR2 FQGNSA. V gave up 5 bases and J gave up 11 bases, with 21 bases separating them. The CDR3 nucleotides are TGTGCCAGCAGCGGCAATAGGGACTTCCTGGGGGCTTTCTTT. Its protein is CASSGNRDFLGAFF. The full variable domain, with the rest looked up from reference TRBV7-2 and TRBJ1-1, is GAGVSQSPSNKVTEKGKDVELRCDPISGHTALYWYRQSLGQGLEFLIYFQGNSAPDKSGLPSDRFSAERTGGSVSTLTIQRTQQEDSAVYLCASSGNRDFLGAFFGQGTRLTVV.

The V call is TRBV19, the J call TRBJ2-3; maybe TRBD2 (6 bases). This CDR3 contains 17 residues. CDR1 and CDR2 (germline): LNHDA, SQIVND (reference sequence). V gave up 1 base and J gave up 1 base, with 15 bases separating them. CDR3 sequence reads: CASSIGATSAGTDTQYF. In DNA, the CDR3 is TGTGCCAGTAGTATAGGGGCGACTAGTGCGGGCACAGATACGCAGTATTTT.

This clone was seen a handful of times. V is TRBV11-1 and J is TRBJ1-5; 8 positions agree with TRBD1. The CDR3 has 14 amino acids. J was trimmed by 7 bases and V by 2 bases; bases with no gene match: 4. Germline V gives CDR1 SGHAT, CDR2 FQDESV (reference sequence). The CDR3 loop reads CASSLSGGDQPQHF. The CDR3 DNA sequence: TGTGCCAGCAGCTTATCAGGGGGCGACCAGCCCCAGCATTTT.

V and J are TRBV2 and TRBJ2-5; D might be TRBD2 (6 bases). The CDR3 length is 13 residues. V lost 8 bases to trimming and J lost 7 bases, with 17 bases between them. Germline-derived CDR1 and CDR2 are SNHLY and FYNNEI. As DNA, the CDR3 is TGTGCCAGCGGGGAGGCAGATGGCCTGACCCAGTACTTC. Its translation: CASGEADGLTQYF.

V is TRBV7-6 and J is TRBJ2-1, with 12 positions matching TRBD1. V dropped 4 bases and J dropped 6; count of bases not matched to a gene: 4. Germline values: CDR1 SGHVS, CDR2 FNYEAQ. This CDR3 spans 15 amino acids. CDR3 bases: TGTGCCAGCAGCTCCGGGACAGGGGGCCTCAATGAGCAGTTCTTC. Translated: CASSSGTGGLNEQFF.

The gene calls are TRBV19 and TRBJ1-5; maybe TRBD1 (5 bases). Trimming removed 3 bases from V and 6 bases from J, with 18 bases in between. The CDR3 spans 16 residues. CDR1 LNHDA and CDR2 SQIVND come from the germline V gene (reference sequence). In DNA form, the CDR3 reads TGTGCCAGTAGTATTCTTTCGTTAGGCGGGGGTCAGCCCCAGCATTTT. Its protein product is CASSILSLGGGQPQHF.

This clone was observed once. The rearrangement links TRBV18 to TRBJ2-2; possibly TRBD1 for D (5 bases). This CDR3 is 13 amino acids long. Trimming stripped 6 bases from V and 5 bases from J, with 10 bases between. Germline V gene lookup returns CDR1 KGHSH and CDR2 LQKENI. In nucleotides, the CDR3 is TGTGCCAGCTCCCTGGGGCGTACCGGGGAGCTGTTTTTT. This sequence encodes CASSLGRTGELFF.

J is TRBJ2-7 and V is TRBV12-2; the table's D gene call, TRBD2, was not cross checked with the DNA. TRBV12-2 is a listed pseudogene. The CDR3 is 19 residues long. The DNA for the CDR3 is TGTGCAAGTCGCTTAGTTTCCGAGACTAGGGAAAATCCTCCGAACGAGCAGTACTTC. It is translated as CASRLVSETRENPPNEQYF.

The chain links TRBV15 to TRBJ2-3; TRBD2 matches at 7 bases. Losses at the gene ends were 0 bases for V and 4 bases for J; bases not matched to a gene: 16. CDR3 length: 19 amino acids. Germline-derived CDR1 and CDR2 are LNHNV and YYDKDF (reference sequence). CDR3 amino acids: CATSRDATGGGHVADTQYF. CDR3 DNA: TGTGCCACCAGCAGAGATGCGACGGGAGGTGGTCATGTGGCAGATACGCAGTATTTT.

The chain carries TRBV20-1 and TRBJ2-5; D uncertain. The length of the CDR3 is 11 residues. CDR1 DFQATT and CDR2 SNEGSKA come from the germline V gene (reference sequence). V was trimmed by 4 bases and J by 3 bases, leaving 6 bases between them. CDR3 amino acids: CSAMAEETQYF. The CDR3 bases are TGCAGTGCTATGGCAGAAGAGACCCAGTACTTC.

The chain joins TRBV11-2 to TRBJ2-7, with D possibly TRBD1 on 6 matching bases. V lost 3 bases and J 3 bases, leaving 9 bases between the germline ends. The CDR3 consists of 13 residues. Germline values: CDR1 SGHAT, CDR2 FQNNGV. The CDR3 sequence: CASSFGQSYEQYF. The CDR3 nucleotides read TGTGCCAGCAGCTTCGGACAGAGCTACGAGCAGTACTTC.

The V gene is TRBV7-2, the J gene TRBJ1-4, with 8 bases lining up with TRBD1. The V segment lost 5 bases and the J segment 7 bases; nucleotides outside the gene matches: 9. The CDR3 contains 15 residues. The germline V gene encodes CDR1 SGHTA and CDR2 FQGNSA. The CDR3 region is CASSAQGAQSEKLFF. CDR3 nucleotides: TGTGCCAGCAGCGCTCAGGGGGCGCAAAGTGAAAAACTGTTTTTT. Variable domain in full (rest from reference TRBV7-2 and TRBJ1-4): GAGVSQSPSNKVTEKGKDVELRCDPISGHTALYWYRQSLGQGLEFLIYFQGNSAPDKSGLPSDRFSAERTGGSVSTLTIQRTQQEDSAVYLCASSAQGAQSEKLFFGSGTQLSVL.

This clone has only one observation. V gene TRBV18 combines with J gene TRBJ1-1; 10 bases map to TRBD1. Germline CDR1 KGHSH, CDR2 LQKENI. With 2 bases clipped from V and 4 bases from J, the junction kept 10 bases outside the gene matches. The CDR3 spans 17 residues. DNA of the CDR3: TGTGCCAGCTCACCAGTCCTTGGACAGGGGGGAAGCACTGAAGCTTTCTTT. Translated, it gives CASSPVLGQGGSTEAFF.

V is TRBV19 and J is TRBJ1-5; D is perhaps TRBD1 (6 bases). V shed 6 bases and J shed 0 bases, with 12 bases lying between them. CDR3 size: 15 residues. Germline V lookup: CDR1 LNHDA, CDR2 SQIVND (reference sequence). This chain's CDR3 is CASSLGQNSNQPQHF. The CDR3 nucleotides read TGTGCCAGTAGCCTCGGACAGAATAGCAATCAGCCCCAGCATTTT.

The chain has TRBV5-6 and TRBJ2-7, with a weak D call TRBD1 (5 bases). Germline V lookup: CDR1 SGHDT, CDR2 YYEEEE. The CDR3 spans 13 residues. The ends were cut back, 2 bases at V and 2 bases at J, with 8 bases in the middle. CDR3 in DNA: TGTGCCAGCAGCTTTGGACAACCCTACGAGCAGTACTTC. This encodes CASSFGQPYEQYF.

This rearrangement joins TRBV3-1 (or the pseudogene TRBV3-2) to TRBJ1-1, with a tentative D call TRBD1 (5 bases). Trimming stripped 3 bases from V and 3 bases from J, with 14 bases between. CDR1 and CDR2 (germline): LGHDT, YNNKEL (reference sequence). The CDR3 has 15 residues. The CDR3 DNA follows: TGTGCCAGCAGCCACAGCGGGACTGAGGACACTGAAGCTTTCTTT. Translation: CASSHSGTEDTEAFF.

The J gene is TRBJ2-1, the V gene TRBV7-3; weak D call: TRBD2 (5 bases). Trimming removed 5 bases from V and 1 base from J, with 15 bases in between. Germline CDR1 is SGHTA and CDR2 is FQGTGA. The CDR3 length is 16 residues. CDR3 nucleotide sequence: TGTGCCAGCAGCCCCCGGGGAGCGCCATCCTACAATGAGCAGTTCTTC. Translation: CASSPRGAPSYNEQFF. The variable domain in full, completed from reference TRBV7-3 and TRBJ2-1, reads GAGVSQTPSNKVTEKGKYVELRCDPISGHTALYWYRQSLGQGPEFLIYFQGTGAADDSGLPNDRFFAVRPEGSVSTLKIQRTERGDSAVYLCASSPRGAPSYNEQFFGPGTRLTVL.

This chain joins TRBV9 and TRBJ2-5; 12 bases map to TRBD2. The CDR3 consists of 17 residues. Germline V lookup: CDR1 SGDLS, CDR2 YYNGEE. The V segment lost 0 bases and the J segment 2 bases; nucleotides outside the gene matches: 5. CDR3 sequence (DNA): TGTGCCAGCAGCGTAGGAGGACTAGCGGGGTCTCAAGAGACCCAGTACTTC. It yields the protein CASSVGGLAGSQETQYF.

The chain combines TRBV6-9 with TRBJ1-1; the match to TRBD1 covers 11 bases. Germline V gene data show CDR1 as MNHGY and CDR2 as SVAAGI. The CDR3 extends over 18 amino acids. V lost 1 base and J lost 2; bases outside the gene matches: 9. The CDR3 coding sequence is TGTGCCAGCAGTTATTTCCGAGGACAGGGGGCCGGAAACACTGAAGCTTTCTTT. Its protein product is CASSYFRGQGAGNTEAFF.

V and J are TRBV3-1 (or the pseudogene TRBV3-2) and TRBJ2-1, with a weak D call TRBD2 (6 bases). Looked up from germline, CDR1 is LGHDT and CDR2 is YNNKEL (reference sequence). The CDR3 has 15 amino acids. Trimming took off 3 bases at V and 7 bases at J, with 16 bases between the two ends. The CDR3 nucleotides read TGTGCCAGCAGCCAGGAACCGGGACTCCTTAATGAGCAGTTCTTC. It yields the protein CASSQEPGLLNEQFF.

This chain joins TRBV5-6 and TRBJ2-1; TRBD1 matches at 9 bases. Losses at the gene ends were 0 bases for V and 9 bases for J; bases not matched to a gene: 4. CDR1 and CDR2 (germline): SGHDT, YYEEEE. The CDR3 loop spans 14 amino acids. As DNA, the CDR3 is TGTGCCAGCAGCTTGGTGGTGACAGGGGGTGAGCAGTTCTTC. Its protein is CASSLVVTGGEQFF.

This chain links TRBV12-3 or TRBV12-4 with TRBJ2-5, with D perhaps matching TRBD1 (7 bases). The length of the CDR3 is 13 residues. Trimming stripped 7 bases from V and 7 bases from J, with 16 bases between. Here the CDR3 DNA reads TGTGCCAGCATGGAGGGGGCCGTGGGGACCCAGTACTTC. Its translation is CASMEGAVGTQYF.

The chain carries TRBV3-1 (or the pseudogene TRBV3-2) and TRBJ2-1; the match to TRBD2 covers 14 bases. Germline CDR1 reads LGHDT; CDR2 reads YNNKEL (reference sequence). This CDR3 contains 19 residues. J lost 1 base, V lost 4 bases, and 9 bases had no gene match. The CDR3 DNA reads TGTGCCAGCAGCCTACGGACTAGCGGGAGGAAGAGGTCCTACAATGAGCAGTTCTTC. Its protein is CASSLRTSGRKRSYNEQFF.